Listed here are 22 T cell receptor beta chains from one sample, sequenced in a study of cytomegalovirus exposure and HLA in healthy donors. PCR primers comprised 60 Vbeta and 13 Jbeta primers. Method: immunoSEQ multiplex PCR; TCRdb's copy keeps in-frame clones and lacks some. Of some 110,000 clones listed, more than 65% are singletons. Sequenced sample: PBMCs. The source is a woman younger than 45 in good health and CMV-seronegative.

The rearrangement links TRBV7-2 to TRBJ1-2, with a tentative D call TRBD1 (6 bases). V was cut by 5 bases and J by 8 bases, with 18 bases left in between. Germline V gene lookup returns CDR1 SGHTA and CDR2 FQGNSA. The CDR3 length is 14 residues. The CDR3 here is CASSPRGGAGGYTF. For the CDR3, the DNA is TGTGCCAGCAGCCCCCGGGGGGGGGCGGGCGGCTACACCTTC. Full variable domain (missing parts from reference TRBV7-2 and TRBJ1-2): GAGVSQSPSNKVTEKGKDVELRCDPISGHTALYWYRQSLGQGLEFLIYFQGNSAPDKSGLPSDRFSAERTGGSVSTLTIQRTQQEDSAVYLCASSPRGGAGGYTFGSGTRLTVV.

This rearrangement joins TRBV7-9 to TRBJ1-1; possibly TRBD1 for D (5 bases). The CDR3 spans 13 residues. Trimming cost V 6 bases and J 7 bases, with 15 bases left between them. Germline-derived CDR1 and CDR2 are SEHNR and FQNEAQ (reference sequence). The chain's CDR3 is CASRRDGTNEAFF. Written as DNA, the CDR3 is TGTGCCAGCAGGCGGGACGGGACCAATGAAGCTTTCTTT.

V gene TRBV9 combines with J gene TRBJ1-1; the D is unclear. Germline CDR1 and CDR2: SGDLS and YYNGEE. The V gene lost 3 bases and the J gene lost 3 bases, with 12 bases spanning the gap. CDR3 length: 14 amino acids. The CDR3 region has the DNA TGTGCCAGCAGCGGTGTCGGTCGGGACACTGAAGCTTTCTTT. It translates to CASSGVGRDTEAFF.

A few counts support this clone. This chain uses TRBV7-2 with TRBJ1-1, with TRBD1 as a possible D gene (5 bases). There are 14 residues in the CDR3. CDR1 is SGHTA and CDR2 is FQGNSA in the germline V gene. V lost 5 bases, J lost 0 bases, and 10 bases lay in between. The CDR3 protein is CASSPQGMNTEAFF. CDR3 DNA: TGTGCCAGCAGCCCGCAGGGCATGAACACTGAAGCTTTCTTT.

V is TRBV6-5 and J is TRBJ1-5; D may be TRBD1 (5 bases). The CDR3 runs 16 residues. Germline CDR1 reads MNHEY; CDR2 reads SVGAGI. The ends were cut back, 0 bases at V and 2 bases at J, with 11 bases in the middle. CDR3 region: CASSYSGVSGNQPQHF. CDR3 DNA: TGTGCCAGCAGTTACTCAGGGGTATCGGGCAATCAGCCCCAGCATTTT.

The rearrangement joins TRBV10-1 to TRBJ1-5; D remains unclear. The CDR3 runs to 13 residues. CDR1 is WNHNN and CDR2 is SYGVQD in the germline V gene (reference sequence). V gave up 0 bases and J gave up 6 bases, with 6 bases separating them. The CDR3 protein is CASSESPGQPQHF. The CDR3 coding sequence is TGCGCCAGCAGTGAGTCGCCCGGTCAGCCCCAGCATTTT.

This CDR3 is CASSLLGEDTEAFF. The DNA of the CDR3 is TGCGCCAGCAGCTTGTTAGGAGAGGACACTGAAGCTTTCTTT. This rearrangement joins TRBV5-1 to TRBJ1-1; D is unresolved. The CDR3 has 14 residues. The V end was cut by 1 base, the J end by 3 bases, with 10 bases between. CDR1 and CDR2 from the germline V gene are SGHRS and YFSETQ.

The rearrangement uses TRBV7-8 and TRBJ1-2, with unresolved D. Trimming removed 3 bases at V and 8 bases at J, with 16 bases between. The germline gives CDR1 SGHVS, CDR2 FQNEAQ. The CDR3 is 14 amino acids. This chain's CDR3 is CASSFYLRPGGYTF. The CDR3 DNA follows: TGTGCCAGCAGCTTTTACCTCCGCCCGGGAGGCTACACCTTC.

Here the CDR3 reads CASSRDRVATDTQYF. CDR3 DNA: TGCGCCAGCAGCAGGGACAGGGTTGCTACCGATACGCAGTATTTT. V and J are TRBV5-1 and TRBJ2-3, with 9 bases fitting TRBD1. V lost 4 bases, J lost 6 bases, and 9 bases stayed unmatched. CDR3 length: 15 residues. Germline V lookup: CDR1 SGHRS, CDR2 YFSETQ.

V gene TRBV4-3 combines with J gene TRBJ2-7; the D gene is possibly TRBD2 (5 bases). Trimming removed 0 bases at V and 6 bases at J, with 18 bases between. The CDR3 totals 16 residues. Per germline, CDR1 LGHNA and CDR2 YSLEER. In nucleotides, the CDR3 is TGCGCCAGCAGCCAAGATCTACGTGGACTGCCTCTCGAGCAGTACTTC. It is translated as CASSQDLRGLPLEQYF.

CDR3 region: CASSYRTSGTNNEQFF. In DNA, the CDR3 is TGTGCCAGCAGCTACAGGACTAGCGGGACAAACAATGAGCAGTTCTTC. The genes are TRBV14 and TRBJ2-1; 12 nucleotides match TRBD2. Germline V CDR1 and CDR2: SGHDN, FVKESK. CDR3 size: 16 residues. The V segment lost 5 bases and the J segment 5 bases; nucleotides outside the gene matches: 7.

The rearrangement joins TRBV19 to TRBJ2-6; D gene ambiguous. CDR1 is LNHDA and CDR2 is SQIVND in the germline V gene (reference sequence). V lost 4 bases and J lost 4, with 14 bases in between. This CDR3 has 16 amino acids. CDR3 sequence: CASSTGTWRGANVLTF. The CDR3 DNA is TGTGCCAGTAGTACCGGAACGTGGAGAGGGGCCAACGTCCTGACTTTC.

The J gene is TRBJ1-1, the V gene TRBV30, with no clear D. The germline V and J ends were trimmed by 6 bases and 7 bases, with 15 bases remaining between them. The CDR3 length is 12 residues. The germline CDR1 and CDR2 sequences are GTSNPN and SVGIG (reference sequence). The CDR3 bases are TGTGCCTGCACCCCCAGGCCATGTGAAGCTTTCTTT. Protein: CACTPRPCEAFF.

Comments on this clone: The same CDR3 also results from other DNA sequences found in this sample. The rearrangement uses TRBV4-1 and TRBJ1-1; D unclear. This CDR3 comprises 13 residues. Trimming shortened V by 0 bases and J by 4 bases, and 6 bases separated the two germline ends. The V gene's germline CDR1 is MGHRA and CDR2 YSYEKL. The CDR3 loop is CASSQDPGTEAFF. CDR3 coding DNA: TGCGCCAGCAGCCAAGATCCCGGCACTGAAGCTTTCTTT.

The chain combines TRBV5-1 with TRBJ2-7; D is unclear. From germline, CDR1 is SGHRS and CDR2 YFSETQ. This CDR3 is 13 amino acids long. V lost 1 base and J lost 0, with 5 bases in between. CDR3 sequence (DNA): TGCGCCAGCAGCTTGTCAAACTCCTACGAGCAGTACTTC. Protein product: CASSLSNSYEQYF. Full variable domain (remainder filled in from reference TRBV5-1 and TRBJ2-7): KAGVTQTPRYLIKTRGQQVTLSCSPISGHRSVSWYQQTPGQGLQFLFEYFSETQRNKGNFPGRFSGRQFSNSRSEMNVSTLELGDSALYLCASSLSNSYEQYFGPGTRLTVT.

The CDR3 DNA is TGCGCCAGCAGCTACCCAACCGGGAACACTGAAGCTTTCTTT. Its protein product is CASSYPTGNTEAFF. The chain employs TRBV5-1 and TRBJ1-1; D is uncertain. V lost 3 bases, J lost 1 base, and 10 bases lay in between. Germline CDR1 reads SGHRS; CDR2 reads YFSETQ. The CDR3 runs to 14 residues. Combining the CDR3 with reference TRBV5-1 and TRBJ1-1 gives the whole variable domain KAGVTQTPRYLIKTRGQQVTLSCSPISGHRSVSWYQQTPGQGLQFLFEYFSETQRNKGNFPGRFSGRQFSNSRSEMNVSTLELGDSALYLCASSYPTGNTEAFFGQGTRLTVV.

The CDR3 DNA sequence: TGTGCCAGCAGCCCACAGACAGGGGGAGACTATGGCTACACCTTC. Translated, it gives CASSPQTGGDYGYTF. This chain joins TRBV7-9 and TRBJ1-2; 9 nucleotides line up with TRBD1. V was pared by 5 bases and J by 3 bases, with 7 bases of the junction left unmatched. The CDR3 is 15 amino acids. The germline gives CDR1 SEHNR, CDR2 FQNEAQ (reference sequence).

The rearrangement uses TRBV6-1 and TRBJ1-1, with D hard to call. This CDR3 region has 15 residues. The V end was cut by 6 bases, the J end by 3 bases, with 17 bases between. CDR1 MNHNS and CDR2 SASEGT come from the germline V gene. CDR3 loop: CASSQQWGDHTEAFF. CDR3 DNA: TGTGCCAGCAGCCAACAGTGGGGAGATCACACTGAAGCTTTCTTT.

The DNA of the CDR3 is TGCGCCAGCAGCTTCTACAGGGTGGAGGACACTGAAGCTTTCTTT. Residues: CASSFYRVEDTEAFF. The chain couples TRBV5-1 to TRBJ1-1, with a weak D call TRBD1 (6 bases). Deletions cut 2 bases from V and 3 bases from J, with 14 bases between. In germline, CDR1 is SGHRS, CDR2 YFSETQ. There are 15 residues in the CDR3.

Only a few counts were recorded for this clone. V usage is TRBV11-2 and J usage is TRBJ1-1, with TRBD1 identical over 7 bases. This CDR3 is built from 12 residues. The J segment lost 8 bases and the V segment lost 1 base, leaving 1 base of the junction unmatched. Germline lookup yields CDR1 SGHAT and CDR2 FQNNGV. The CDR3 sequence is CASSLGTGEAFF. CDR3 in DNA: TGTGCCAGCAGCTTAGGGACAGGAGAAGCTTTCTTT.

V is TRBV19 and J is TRBJ2-7, with 10 bases aligning to TRBD1. Per germline, CDR1 LNHDA and CDR2 SQIVND (reference sequence). The junction had 11 bases not matched to a gene; V was cut back by 4 bases and J by 5 bases. The CDR3 extends over 16 amino acids. In DNA, the CDR3 is TGTGCCAGTAGTACCCATCGATTCGGACAGGGGGACGAGCAGTACTTC. It is translated as CASSTHRFGQGDEQYF.

CDR3 region: CASSPPRTRDGYTF. DNA of the CDR3: TGTGCCAGCAGTCCCCCGAGGACGAGGGATGGCTACACCTTC. The chain has TRBV28 and TRBJ1-2; D is undetermined. Germline assignment: CDR1 MDHEN and CDR2 SYDVKM. CDR3 length: 14 amino acids. The V and J ends lost 5 bases and 6 bases respectively, with 16 bases between them.